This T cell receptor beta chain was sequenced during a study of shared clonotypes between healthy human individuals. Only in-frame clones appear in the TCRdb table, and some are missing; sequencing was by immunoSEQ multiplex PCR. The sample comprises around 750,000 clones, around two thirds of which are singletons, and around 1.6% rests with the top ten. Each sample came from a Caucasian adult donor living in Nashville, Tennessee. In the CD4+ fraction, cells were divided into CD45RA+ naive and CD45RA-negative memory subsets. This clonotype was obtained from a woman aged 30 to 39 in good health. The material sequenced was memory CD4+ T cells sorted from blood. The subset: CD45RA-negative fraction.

CDR3 DNA sequence: TGCAGCGTTTCGGGGGCTAGTAGGTGGGCATCGCAAGAGACCCAGTACTTC. Its translation: CSVSGASRWASQETQYF. The genes are TRBV29-1 and TRBJ2-5; perhaps D is TRBD1 or TRBD2 (6 bases each). The CDR3 consists of 17 residues. Per the germline V gene, CDR1 is SQVTM and CDR2 is ANQGSEA. Deletions cut 5 bases from V and 2 bases from J, with 24 bases between.